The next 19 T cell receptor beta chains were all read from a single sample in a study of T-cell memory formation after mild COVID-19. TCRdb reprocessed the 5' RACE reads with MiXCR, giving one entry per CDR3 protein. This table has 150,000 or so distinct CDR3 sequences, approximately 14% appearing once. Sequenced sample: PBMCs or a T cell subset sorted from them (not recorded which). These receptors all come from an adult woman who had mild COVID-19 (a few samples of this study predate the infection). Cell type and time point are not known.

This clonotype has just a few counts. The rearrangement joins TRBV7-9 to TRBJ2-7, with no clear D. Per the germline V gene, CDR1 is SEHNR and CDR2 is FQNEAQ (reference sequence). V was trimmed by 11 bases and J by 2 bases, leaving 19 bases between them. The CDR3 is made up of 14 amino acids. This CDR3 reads CAGDILIPAYEQYF. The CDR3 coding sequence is TGTGCCGGGGATATCTTGATTCCCGCCTACGAGCAGTACTTC.

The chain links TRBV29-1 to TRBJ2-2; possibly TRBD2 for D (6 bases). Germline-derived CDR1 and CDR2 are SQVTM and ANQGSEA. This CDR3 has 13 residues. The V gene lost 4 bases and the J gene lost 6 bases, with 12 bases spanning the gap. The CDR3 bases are TGCAGCGTTGGGCTAGCGACGGCCGGGGAGCTGTTTTTT. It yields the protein CSVGLATAGELFF.

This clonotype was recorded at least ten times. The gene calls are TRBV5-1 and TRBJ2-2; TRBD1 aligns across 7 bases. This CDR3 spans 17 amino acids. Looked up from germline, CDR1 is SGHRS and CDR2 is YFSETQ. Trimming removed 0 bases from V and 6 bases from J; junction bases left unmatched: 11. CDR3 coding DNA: TGCGCCAGCAGCTTGGGGATGGGACAGCAAATCGCCGGGGAGCTGTTTTTT. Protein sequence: CASSLGMGQQIAGELFF.

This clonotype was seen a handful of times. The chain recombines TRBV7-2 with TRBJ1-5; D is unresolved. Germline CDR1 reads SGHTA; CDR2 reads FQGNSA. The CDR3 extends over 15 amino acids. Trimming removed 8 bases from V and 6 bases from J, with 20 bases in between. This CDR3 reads CASGPTPVAAQPQHF. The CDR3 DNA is TGTGCCAGCGGCCCAACCCCTGTGGCCGCTCAGCCCCAGCATTTT.

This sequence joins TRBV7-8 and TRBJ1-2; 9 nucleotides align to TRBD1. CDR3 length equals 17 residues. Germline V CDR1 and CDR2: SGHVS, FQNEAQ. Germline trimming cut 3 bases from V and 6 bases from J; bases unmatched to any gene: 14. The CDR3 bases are TGTGCCAGCAGCTTGTCCACCGGGACAGGGAAAGATGATGGCTACACCTTC. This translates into CASSLSTGTGKDDGYTF.

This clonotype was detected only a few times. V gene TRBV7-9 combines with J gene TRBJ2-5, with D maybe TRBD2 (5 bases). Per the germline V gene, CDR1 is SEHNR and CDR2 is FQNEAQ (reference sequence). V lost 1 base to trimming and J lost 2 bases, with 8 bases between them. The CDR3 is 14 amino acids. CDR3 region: CASSLGGPQETQYF. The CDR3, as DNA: TGTGCCAGCAGCTTAGGAGGGCCGCAAGAGACCCAGTACTTC.

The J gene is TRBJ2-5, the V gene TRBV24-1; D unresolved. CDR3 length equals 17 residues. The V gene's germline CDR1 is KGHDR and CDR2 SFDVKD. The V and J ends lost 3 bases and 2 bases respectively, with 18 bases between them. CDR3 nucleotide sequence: TGTGCCACCAGTGATCTCTCCGATGGTGGAGTTCAAGAGACCCAGTACTTC. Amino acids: CATSDLSDGGVQETQYF.

CDR3 amino acids: CASSLAQSPYSYEQYF. The CDR3 region has the DNA TGTGCCAGCAGCTTAGCGCAGTCACCATACTCCTACGAGCAGTACTTC. The chain couples TRBV7-9 to TRBJ2-7; the D is unclear. CDR3 length: 16 residues. V was pared by 0 bases and J by 0 bases, with 12 bases between. Germline CDR1 reads SEHNR; CDR2 reads FQNEAQ (reference sequence). Variable domain in full (rest from reference TRBV7-9 and TRBJ2-7): DTGVSQNPRHKITKRGQNVTFRCDPISEHNRLYWYRQTLGQGPEFLTYFQNEAQLEKSRLLSDRFSAERPKGSFSTLEIQRTEQGDSAMYLCASSLAQSPYSYEQYFGPGTRLTVT.

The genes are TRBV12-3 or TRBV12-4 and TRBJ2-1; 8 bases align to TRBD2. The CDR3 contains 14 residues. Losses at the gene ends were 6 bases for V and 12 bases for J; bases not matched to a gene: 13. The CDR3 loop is CASRPRGTSWGQFF. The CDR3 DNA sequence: TGTGCCAGCAGACCCCGGGGGACTAGTTGGGGGCAGTTCTTC.

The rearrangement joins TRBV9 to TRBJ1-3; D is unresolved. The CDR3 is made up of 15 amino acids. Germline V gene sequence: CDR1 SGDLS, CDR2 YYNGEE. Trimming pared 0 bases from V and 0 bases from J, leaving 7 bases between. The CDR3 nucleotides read TGTGCCAGCAGCGTAGGGAGTATCTCTGGAAACACCATATATTTT. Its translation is CASSVGSISGNTIYF. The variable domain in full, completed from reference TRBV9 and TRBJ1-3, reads DSGVTQTPKHLITATGQRVTLRCSPRSGDLSVYWYQQSLDQGLQFLIQYYNGEERAKGNILERFSAQQFPDLHSELNLSSLELGDSALYFCASSVGSISGNTIYFGEGSWLTVV.

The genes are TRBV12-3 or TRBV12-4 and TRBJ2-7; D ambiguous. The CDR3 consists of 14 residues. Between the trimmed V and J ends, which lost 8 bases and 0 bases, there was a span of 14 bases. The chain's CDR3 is CASLGRTSSYEQYF. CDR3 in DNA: TGTGCCAGCCTCGGACGGACGAGCTCCTACGAGCAGTACTTC.

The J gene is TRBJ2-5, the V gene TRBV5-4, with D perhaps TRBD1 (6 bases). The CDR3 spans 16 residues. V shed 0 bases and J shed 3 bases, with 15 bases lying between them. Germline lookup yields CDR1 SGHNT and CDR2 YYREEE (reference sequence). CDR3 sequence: CASSLEGQHLKETQYF. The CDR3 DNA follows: TGTGCCAGCAGCTTGGAAGGACAGCACTTGAAAGAGACCCAGTACTTC.

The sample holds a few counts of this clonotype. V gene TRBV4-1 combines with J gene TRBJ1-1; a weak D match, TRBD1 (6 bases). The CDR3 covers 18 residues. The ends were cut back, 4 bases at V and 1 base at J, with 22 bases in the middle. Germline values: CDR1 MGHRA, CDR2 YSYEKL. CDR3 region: CASSPWAVPGQPNTEAFF. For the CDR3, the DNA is TGCGCCAGCAGCCCCTGGGCTGTCCCGGGACAACCGAACACTGAAGCTTTCTTT.

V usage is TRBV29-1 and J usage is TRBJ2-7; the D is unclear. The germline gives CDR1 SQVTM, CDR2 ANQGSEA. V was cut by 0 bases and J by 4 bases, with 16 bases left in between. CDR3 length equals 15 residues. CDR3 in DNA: TGCAGCGTTGAAGATCCCAGTCTCGCCGGGTACGAGCAGTACTTC. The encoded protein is CSVEDPSLAGYEQYF.

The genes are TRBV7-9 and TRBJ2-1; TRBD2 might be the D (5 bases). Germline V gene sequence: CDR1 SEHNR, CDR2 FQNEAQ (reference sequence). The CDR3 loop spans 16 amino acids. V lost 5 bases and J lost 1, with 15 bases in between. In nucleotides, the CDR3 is TGTGCCAGCAGCCCTAGCCGGGGTCGGTCCTACAATGAGCAGTTCTTC. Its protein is CASSPSRGRSYNEQFF. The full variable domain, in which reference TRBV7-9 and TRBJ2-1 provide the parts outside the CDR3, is DTGVSQNPRHKITKRGQNVTFRCDPISEHNRLYWYRQTLGQGPEFLTYFQNEAQLEKSRLLSDRFSAERPKGSFSTLEIQRTEQGDSAMYLCASSPSRGRSYNEQFFGPGTRLTVL.

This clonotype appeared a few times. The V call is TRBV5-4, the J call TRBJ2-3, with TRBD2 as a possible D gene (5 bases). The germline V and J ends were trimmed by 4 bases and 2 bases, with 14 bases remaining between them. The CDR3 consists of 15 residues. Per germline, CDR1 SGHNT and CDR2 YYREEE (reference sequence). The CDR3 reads CASSELVSDTDTQYF. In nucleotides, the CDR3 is TGTGCCAGCAGCGAACTAGTATCTGACACAGATACGCAGTATTTT.

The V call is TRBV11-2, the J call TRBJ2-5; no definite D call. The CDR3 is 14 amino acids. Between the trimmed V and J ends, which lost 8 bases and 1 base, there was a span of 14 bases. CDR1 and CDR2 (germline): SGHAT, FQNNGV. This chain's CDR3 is CASRERVFQETQYF. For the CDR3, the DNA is TGTGCCAGCCGCGAAAGGGTATTCCAAGAGACCCAGTACTTC.

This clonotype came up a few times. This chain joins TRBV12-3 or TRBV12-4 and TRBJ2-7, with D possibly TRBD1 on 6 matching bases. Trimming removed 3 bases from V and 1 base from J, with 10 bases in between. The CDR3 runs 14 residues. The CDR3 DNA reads TGTGCCAGCAGTTTGAGTACAGGGTCCTACGAGCAGTACTTC. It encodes CASSLSTGSYEQYF.

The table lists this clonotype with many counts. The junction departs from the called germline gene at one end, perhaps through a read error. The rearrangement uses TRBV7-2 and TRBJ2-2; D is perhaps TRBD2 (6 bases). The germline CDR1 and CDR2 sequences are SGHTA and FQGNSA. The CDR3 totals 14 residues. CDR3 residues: CASSFGGNTGELFF. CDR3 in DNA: TGCGCCAGCAGCTTCGGGGGAAACACCGGGGAGCTGTTTTTT.